The text below deals with one TCR beta chain. The antigen is unknown. Single viable CD3+CD4+CD8-CD45RO+ cells were sorted as the memory CD4+ T cells. The sample comes from a study of memory CD4+ T cells and cytomegalovirus serostatus. The overall study: Healthy Belgian adult donors included roughly ten CMV-positive and some 24 CMV-negative people.

CDR3 size: 16 residues. Per germline, CDR1 SGHAT and CDR2 FQNNGV. J lost 7 bases, V lost 5 bases, and 13 bases had no gene match. Regarding the study as a whole: Repertoires predicted CMV serostatus with median bootstrapped AUC of about 0.95.

In the study's own analysis: Out-of-frame sequences were removed, leaving 2 million or so distinct TCRbeta sequences. Profiling relied on immunoSEQ multiplex PCR, and the TCRdb table lists in-frame clones only, not all of them. V and J calls and clone size are given by that table; D and trimming were obtained from the DNA. The sample includes about 46,000 clones, under 85% of them seen just once. This clonotype was obtained from an adult in good health and CMV-seronegative. This chain uses TRBV11-2 with TRBJ2-1, with 8 bases that match TRBD2. Sequencing was performed on memory CD4+ T cells from blood. CDR3 DNA sequence: TGTGCCAGCAGCCGCATCAGATCGCGGGGGGTAAATGAGCAGTTCTTC. Its translation is CASSRIRSRGVNEQFF.